These T cell receptor beta chains were read from a single sample in a study of cytotoxic CD8 clonotypes in ibrutinib-treated CLL. TCRdb's copy holds only in-frame clones and misses some; the assay was immunoSEQ multiplex PCR. Of some 26,000 clones in the sample, around 85% were seen once. The sample in question was PBMCs, obtained after 24 months of ibrutinib treatment. Receptor source: a human donor with chronic lymphocytic leukemia. Both conserved end residues are part of each CDR3.

cdr3_aa,v_call,j_call
CASSLLQGALTAFF,TRBV7-9,TRBJ1-1
CASSTGAPKEQYF,TRBV5-4,TRBJ2-7
CASNDRDRDIGEQYF,TRBV6-5,TRBJ2-7
CASSPKGTGELFF,TRBV18,TRBJ2-2
CASSHPDATEAFF,TRBV5-4,TRBJ1-1
CASSWNEDRRNTIYF,TRBV5-1,TRBJ1-3
CASSSRPGLAGTGELFF,TRBV28,TRBJ2-2
CASSEMNLGTGKGYTF,TRBV5-4,TRBJ1-2
CASSSRQAQNTGELFF,TRBV7-2,TRBJ2-2
CASSLSRGDSTQYF,TRBV27,TRBJ2-5
CASRDRNTLDSGNTIYF,TRBV27,TRBJ1-3
CASRTGTGGAYKNIQYF,TRBV2,TRBJ2-4
CASSLEALSYNSPLHF,TRBV7-3,TRBJ1-6
CASILGVSYDEQYF,TRBV6-1,TRBJ2-7
CASSLFLMGDQPQHF,TRBV5-6,TRBJ1-5
CASSPRTGTSSGANVLTF,TRBV18,TRBJ2-6
CASSTRDRARGEAFF,TRBV19,TRBJ1-1
CATSRELTGQGSYEQYF,TRBV15,TRBJ2-7
CASSGLADVYEQYF,TRBV18,TRBJ2-7
CASRTTGANVLTF,TRBV27,TRBJ2-6
CAWSPPGQGADTQYF,TRBV30,TRBJ2-3
CASSLGNSVGSQYF,TRBV28,TRBJ2-5
CASSLVDTALHF,TRBV7-2,TRBJ1-6
CASSPPGGQETQYF,TRBV7-9,TRBJ2-5
CASSLGGLGGEQFF,TRBV7-9,TRBJ2-1
CASSEALPSGYTF,TRBV6-1,TRBJ1-2
CASSLALETQYF,TRBV28,TRBJ2-5
CASSLGGHRAEAFF,TRBV7-9,TRBJ1-1
CASSLSQGAGQPQHF,TRBV11-2,TRBJ1-5
CASSLFGTGRQETQYF,TRBV27,TRBJ2-5
CASNRANYGYTF,TRBV2,TRBJ1-2
CASSPGATDTQYF,TRBV7-3,TRBJ2-3
CASSYSRAETYEQYF,TRBV6-5,TRBJ2-7
CASSGQGDTGELFF,TRBV6-5,TRBJ2-2
CASSQIGEKLFF,TRBV14,TRBJ1-4
CASSPDRGTEAFF,TRBV18,TRBJ1-1
CASQGTEDQPQHF,TRBV21-1,TRBJ1-5
CATSRSLQGQGWYEQYF,TRBV15,TRBJ2-7